This TCR beta chain was identified during a study of Ad26.COV2.S vaccination and SARS-CoV-2 variants (dated by TCRdb to the early 2020s). Study-level background: Sequencing of the TCRbeta repertoire served to evaluate the specificity and breadth of SARS-CoV-2-reactive T cell receptors following Ad26.COV2.S vaccination. The TCR-sequenced set comprised approximately 32 samples: around 20 Ad26.COV2.S vaccine recipients, 5 placebo recipients and 8 SARS-CoV-2 convalescent individuals.

Study-wide conclusions, independent of this receptor: According to the authors, total T cell responses may have been underestimated by the TCR breadth and depth analyses. After vaccination, substantial breadth of spike-specific CD8+ and CD4+ T cell responses was reported. Vaccine and placebo recipients had comparable non-spike TCR breadth, which fits with the vaccine containing only spike. Ad26.COV2.S recipients had higher spike-specific TCR breadth than placebo recipients (P = 0.0014).

Explained via the paper, the time point label denotes: individuals recovered from natural SARS-CoV-2 infection. A note on this clone: The target of this receptor is not known. No much larger clone is present one base from it, and per-base qualities are unavailable.

The immunoSEQ Assay was used to sequence TCRbeta CDR3 regions. After extraction, genomic DNA underwent amplification by bias-controlled multiplex PCR, followed by high-throughput sequencing. The study's own analysis went as follows. To quantify the absolute abundance of every unique TCRbeta CDR3 region, sequences were collapsed and filtered. Usable DNA was measured by amplifying reference genes present in all nucleated cells, and TCRbeta template counts were normalized to that usable DNA to estimate T cell fraction. Repertoire TCRs were annotated as SARS-CoV-2-specific when V gene, CDR3 amino acid sequence and J gene were exactly matched to a known reactive TCR set. The reference SARS-CoV-2 TCR set was obtained from MIRA and was filtered for enrichment in COVID-19-positive ImmuneCODE repertoires, whereby public or cross-reactive TCRs were removed. Based on the MIRA antigens, annotated TCRs were further analysed at the level of specific ORF or position within ORF. Breadth was defined as annotated unique rearrangements over total unique productive rearrangements; depth was the summed frequency of those rearrangements. Group comparisons of TCR breadth used two-sided Wilcoxon rank-sum tests. Not all clones reach the TCRdb copy of this immuneACCESS table, which keeps in-frame sequences only. Checked studies attribute under half of the gap to unresolved V genes and leave the rest unexplained. V, J and clone size are taken as reported in that table, and D and trimming were inferred from the DNA itself. Present in this sample are under 150,000 clones, about nine tenths of which were seen just once. The ten largest make up approximately 5% of the sample.

The CDR3 sequence holds 14 residues, the cysteine and phenylalanine included. The DNA shown is the 42-base CDR3, in frame from base 1. At the junction V is shortened by 6 bases and J by 8 bases; bases outside the gene matches: 5. CDR1 and CDR2 are read off the germline V gene as SGHTA and FQGNSA. Sequencing used peripheral blood, obtained after recovery from COVID-19. The chain couples TRBV7-2 to TRBJ1-4, with 11 bases in between that match TRBD1. The sequence came from a human donor who had recovered from COVID-19. The DNA is as follows: TGTGCCAGCAGTCCCGGACAGGGGGCCGAAAAACTGTTTTTT. Translated, this is CASSPGQGAEKLFF.